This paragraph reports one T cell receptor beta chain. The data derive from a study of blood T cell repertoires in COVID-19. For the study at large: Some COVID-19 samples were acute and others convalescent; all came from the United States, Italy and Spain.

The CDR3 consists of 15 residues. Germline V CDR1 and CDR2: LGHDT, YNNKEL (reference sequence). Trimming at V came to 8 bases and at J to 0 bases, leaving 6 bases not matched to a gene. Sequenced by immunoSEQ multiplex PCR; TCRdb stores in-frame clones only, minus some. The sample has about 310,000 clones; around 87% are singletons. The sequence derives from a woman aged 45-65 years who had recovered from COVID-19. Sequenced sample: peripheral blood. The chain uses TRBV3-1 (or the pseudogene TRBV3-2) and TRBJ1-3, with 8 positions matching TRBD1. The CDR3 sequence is CASGQGRSSGNTIYF. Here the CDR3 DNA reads TGTGCCAGCGGACAGGGCAGAAGCTCTGGAAACACCATATATTTT.